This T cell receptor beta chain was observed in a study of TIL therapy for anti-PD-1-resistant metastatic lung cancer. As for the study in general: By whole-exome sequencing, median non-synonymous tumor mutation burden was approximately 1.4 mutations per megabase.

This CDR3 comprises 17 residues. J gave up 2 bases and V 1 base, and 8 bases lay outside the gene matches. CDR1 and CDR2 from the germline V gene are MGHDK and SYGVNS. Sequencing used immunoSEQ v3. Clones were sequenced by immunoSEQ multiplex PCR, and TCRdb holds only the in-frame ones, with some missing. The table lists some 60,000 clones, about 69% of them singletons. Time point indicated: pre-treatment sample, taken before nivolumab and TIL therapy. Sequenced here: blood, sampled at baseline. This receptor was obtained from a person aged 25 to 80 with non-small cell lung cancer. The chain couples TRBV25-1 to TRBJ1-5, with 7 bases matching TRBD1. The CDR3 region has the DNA TGTGCCAGCAGTGAATTACCAGGGGGACAATGCAATCAGCCCCAGCATTTT. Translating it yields CASSELPGGQCNQPQHF. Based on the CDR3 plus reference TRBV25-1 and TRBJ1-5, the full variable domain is EADIYQTPRYLVIGTGKKITLECSQTMGHDKMYWYQQDPGMELHLIHYSYGVNSTEKGDLSSESTVSRIRTEHFPLTLESARPSHTSQYLCASSELPGGQCNQPQHFGDGTRLSIL.